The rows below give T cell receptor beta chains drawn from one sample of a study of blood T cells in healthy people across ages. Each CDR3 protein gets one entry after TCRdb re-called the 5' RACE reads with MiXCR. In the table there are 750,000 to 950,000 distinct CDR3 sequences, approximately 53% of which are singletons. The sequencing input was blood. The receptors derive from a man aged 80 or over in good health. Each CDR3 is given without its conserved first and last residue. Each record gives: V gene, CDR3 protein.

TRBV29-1,SVASGGNTIY
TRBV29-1,SVVGEVSYAY
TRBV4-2,ASSRTDGTDTQY
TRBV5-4,ASSSGLAGGYTGELF
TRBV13,ASNRRYTDTQY
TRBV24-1,ATSDWDGYGYT
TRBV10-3,ATGQGDYNEQF
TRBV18,ASSPTDRAGANVLT
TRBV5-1,ASSLSQRSRGDEQF
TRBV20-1,SARPTGLSYNEQY
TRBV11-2,ASSRGAGDNEQY
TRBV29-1,SVRVIAKNIQY
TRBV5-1,ASTRDRGLSEQY
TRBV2,ASSDMGKNIQY
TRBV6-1,ASSGKSQGTEAF
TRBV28,ASSQLDSEAF
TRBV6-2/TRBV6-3,ASSYPTGTNYGYT
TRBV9,ASSVDLRGLAGVGSSYNEQF
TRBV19,ASSRGPGASAYEQY
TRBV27,ASSFWRDHRYAY
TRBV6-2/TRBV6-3,ASSYSMTSGHQETQY
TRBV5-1,ASSVDRLYTEAF
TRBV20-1,SARTGRPGEQY
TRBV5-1,ASSGSGGNTEAF
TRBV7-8,ASSVRLAGSHNEQF
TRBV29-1,VGGTGDRYAY
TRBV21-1,ASTPAGGPTDTQY
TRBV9,ASSATSGSIWTGELF
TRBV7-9,ASSRKGQSSDYEQY
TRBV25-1,ASSESLLAGPSREQF
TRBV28,ASSFFQGTGHSNIYEQY
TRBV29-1,SGERGSGYGYT
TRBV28,ASSITYRYEQY
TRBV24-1,ATTSPNTGELF
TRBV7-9,ASSLAVPGSGANVLT
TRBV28,ASSLYPPYEQY
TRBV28,ASSLLKGGNIQY
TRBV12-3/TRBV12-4,ASSLEQGGTQY
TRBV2,ASSPWVYEQY
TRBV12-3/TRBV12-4,AGSVPNEQF
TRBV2,ASSAQLERGEQF
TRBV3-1,ASSPGADVLT
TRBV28,ATLWREAHEQY
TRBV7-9,ASRGTGEKHRYAY
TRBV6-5,ASSYGLGGGNEQF
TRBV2,ASSEGGEDTQY
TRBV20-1,SARRSAGGIGNEQF
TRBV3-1,ASSQVLWRGGYNEQF
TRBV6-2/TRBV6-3,ASKYPGVSYEQY
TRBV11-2,ASSLLLAAYEQY
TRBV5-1,ASSWYSSSQETQY
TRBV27,ASSLSLSYNEQF
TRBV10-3,AISDRRTENGEQY
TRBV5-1,ASSLDQRGGYNEQF
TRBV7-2,ASSLAGYPYGYT